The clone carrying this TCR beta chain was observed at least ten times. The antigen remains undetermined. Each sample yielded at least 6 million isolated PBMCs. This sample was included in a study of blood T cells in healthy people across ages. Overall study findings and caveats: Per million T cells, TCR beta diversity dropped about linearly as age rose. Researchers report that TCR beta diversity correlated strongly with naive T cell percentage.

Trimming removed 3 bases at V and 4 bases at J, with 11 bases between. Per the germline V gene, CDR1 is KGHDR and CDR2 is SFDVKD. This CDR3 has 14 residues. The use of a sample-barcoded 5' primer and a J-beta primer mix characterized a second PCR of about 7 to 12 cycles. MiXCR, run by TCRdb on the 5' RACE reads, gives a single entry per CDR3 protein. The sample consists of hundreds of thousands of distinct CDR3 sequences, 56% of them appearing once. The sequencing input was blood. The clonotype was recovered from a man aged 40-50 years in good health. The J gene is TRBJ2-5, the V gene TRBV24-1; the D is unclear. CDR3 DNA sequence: TGTGCCACCAGTGATCGGGTCACAACAGAGACCCAGTACTTC. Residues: CATSDRVTTETQYF.